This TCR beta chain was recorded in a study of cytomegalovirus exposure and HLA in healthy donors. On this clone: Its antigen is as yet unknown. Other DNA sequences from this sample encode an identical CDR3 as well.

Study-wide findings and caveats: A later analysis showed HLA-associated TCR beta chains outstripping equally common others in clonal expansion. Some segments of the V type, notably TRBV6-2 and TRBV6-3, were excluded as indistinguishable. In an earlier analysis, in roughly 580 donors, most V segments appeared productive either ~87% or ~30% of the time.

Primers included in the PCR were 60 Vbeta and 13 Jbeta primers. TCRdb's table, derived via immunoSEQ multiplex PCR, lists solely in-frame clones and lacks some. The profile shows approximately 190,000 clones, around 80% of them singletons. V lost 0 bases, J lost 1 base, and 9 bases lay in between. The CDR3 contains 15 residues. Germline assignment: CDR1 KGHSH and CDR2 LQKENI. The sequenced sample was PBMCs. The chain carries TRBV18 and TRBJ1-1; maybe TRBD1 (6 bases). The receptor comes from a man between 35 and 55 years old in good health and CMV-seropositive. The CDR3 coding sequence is TGTGCCAGCTCACCACCGACAGGCTCGAACACTGAAGCTTTCTTT. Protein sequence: CASSPPTGSNTEAFF. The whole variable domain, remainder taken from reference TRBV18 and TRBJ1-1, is NAGVMQNPRHLVRRRGQEARLRCSPMKGHSHVYWYRQLPEEGLKFMVYLQKENIIDESGMPKERFSAEFPKEGPSILRIQQVVRGDSAAYFCASSPPTGSNTEAFFGQGTRLTVV.